Detailed here is one T cell receptor beta chain. The assay was immunoSEQ multiplex PCR, and TCRdb's table has in-frame clones only and misses some. The repertoire holds 97,000 or so clones, 75% to 90% seen once, with roughly 5.6% in the top ten. Trimming took off 6 bases at V and 6 bases at J, with 14 bases between the two ends. Germline V gene data show CDR1 as ENHRY and CDR2 as SYGVKD. The CDR3 totals 13 residues. This specimen belongs to a study of blood T cell repertoires in COVID-19. At the level of the study: Spain, Italy and the United States supplied samples that represented acute and convalescent COVID-19.

The rearrangement links TRBV10-3 to TRBJ1-1, with a weak D call TRBD1 (6 bases). The TCR sequence derives from a woman aged 45-65 years with COVID-19, enrolled during active disease. Sequenced material: peripheral blood. Here the CDR3 DNA reads TGTGCCATCAGGGGGGTGGGGGCCTCTGAAGCTTTCTTT. Translated: CAIRGVGASEAFF.